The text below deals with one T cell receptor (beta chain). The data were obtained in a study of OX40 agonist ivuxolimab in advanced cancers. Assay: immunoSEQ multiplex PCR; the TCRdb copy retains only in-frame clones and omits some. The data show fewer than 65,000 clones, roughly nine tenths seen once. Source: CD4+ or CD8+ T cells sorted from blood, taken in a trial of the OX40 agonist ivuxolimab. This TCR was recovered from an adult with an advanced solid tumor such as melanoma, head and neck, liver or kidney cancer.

The CDR3 region is CASSFLGVSYGYTF. For the CDR3, the DNA is TGTGCCAGCAGCTTTTTGGGAGTGAGCTATGGCTACACCTTC. The chain recombines TRBV13 with TRBJ1-2; D is ambiguous. CDR1 and CDR2 (germline): PRHDT, FYEKMQ (reference sequence). V was pared by 3 bases and J by 4 bases, with 12 bases between. The CDR3 sequence is 14 residues long.